Each of the 27 T cell receptor beta chains below was sequenced from the same sample in a study of T cell repertoires in cytomegalovirus infection (dated by TCRdb to the late 2010s). These reads were obtained on an Illumina HiSeq 1500. TCRdb cleaned the public reads at Q25 with fastp, built clones with MiXCR and kept in-frame beta chains. Rows with one shared CDR3 protein collapse into an entry with the most common genes and DNA. This sample comprises tens of thousands of distinct CDR3 sequences, more than 3% of them detected only once. Around a fifth of the sample goes to the ten largest clones. The specimen was PBMCs. These receptors all stem from a human donor in good health (CMV status not recorded). Some clones in this sample may be carry-over from other donors' samples.

This clonotype was picked up many times. The chain employs TRBV6-2 or TRBV6-3 and TRBJ2-7; 9 bases match TRBD2. The germline gives CDR1 MNHEY, CDR2 SVGEGT. V shed 5 bases, J shed 3 bases, and the junction held 14 bases outside the gene matches. CDR3 length: 17 amino acids. DNA of the CDR3: TGTGCCAGCAGTCAAACTAATACAGCGGGAGGATTCTACGAGCAGTACTTC. It encodes CASSQTNTAGGFYEQYF.

This clonotype appeared many times. The chain couples TRBV6-6 to TRBJ2-5, with D perhaps TRBD1 or TRBD2 (5 bases each). The CDR3 runs 13 residues. The ends were cut back, 6 bases at V and 0 bases at J, with 8 bases in the middle. Germline loops: CDR1 MNHNY, CDR2 SVGAGI (reference sequence). CDR3 sequence (DNA): TGTGCCAGCAGCGGGACGGACCAAGAGACCCAGTACTTC. Amino acid sequence: CASSGTDQETQYF.

This clonotype came up many times. The CDR3 spells CSARGQGNLSPLHF. The DNA for the CDR3 is TGCAGTGCTAGAGGACAGGGCAACCTTTCACCCCTCCACTTT. The chain is built from TRBV20-1 and TRBJ1-6; 7 bases line up with TRBD1. The CDR3 has 14 amino acids. The trim removed 1 base at V and 9 bases at J, leaving 6 bases unmatched. Germline V gene lookup returns CDR1 DFQATT and CDR2 SNEGSKA (reference sequence).

This clonotype showed up many times. This sequence joins TRBV24-1 and TRBJ2-1; D is undetermined. The ends were cut back, 5 bases at V and 10 bases at J, with 14 bases in the middle. This CDR3 has 13 residues. Per germline, CDR1 KGHDR and CDR2 SFDVKD. As DNA, the CDR3 is TGTGCCACCAGTGGTAGCTTAGTACCAGAGCAGTTCTTC. It encodes CATSGSLVPEQFF.

This clonotype was recorded at least ten times. V is TRBV20-1 and J is TRBJ1-1; no clear D. Germline V lookup: CDR1 DFQATT, CDR2 SNEGSKA (reference sequence). Trimming took 1 base from V and 4 from J, leaving 10 bases between them. The CDR3 length is 13 residues. Here the CDR3 reads CSARVGPSTEAFF. The CDR3, as DNA: TGCAGTGCTAGAGTAGGACCAAGCACTGAAGCTTTCTTT.

In its sample, this clonotype was seen many times. V and J are TRBV7-9 and TRBJ1-1; D remains ambiguous. The ends were cut back, 4 bases at V and 14 bases at J, with 23 bases in the middle. CDR1 is SEHNR, CDR2 FQNEAQ, per germline (reference sequence). CDR3 size: 14 residues. CDR3 nucleotide sequence: TGTGCCAGCAGCTCAATAACCTTGCCCTCCAAAGAGTTCTTT. Amino acid sequence: CASSSITLPSKEFF.

V gene TRBV12-3 or TRBV12-4 combines with J gene TRBJ1-2, with D possibly being TRBD1 (5 bases). The CDR3 runs to 13 residues. V was pared by 5 bases and J by 6 bases, with 13 bases between. The CDR3 DNA sequence: TGTGCCAGCAGTCGGCTGGGGGGTAATGGCTACACCTTC. Its translation: CASSRLGGNGYTF.

This clonotype showed up just a few times. The chain recombines TRBV12-3 or TRBV12-4 with TRBJ2-2; the match to TRBD1 covers 10 bases. V lost 3 bases and J lost 0; bases outside the gene matches: 10. The CDR3 has 19 residues. The CDR3 reads CASSFTGTGANSNTGELFF. The CDR3 DNA follows: TGTGCCAGCAGTTTCACCGGGACAGGGGCGAATTCGAACACCGGGGAGCTGTTTTTT.

The V and J genes are TRBV30 and TRBJ1-2; D is uncertain. In germline, CDR1 is GTSNPN, CDR2 SVGIG (reference sequence). V gave up 2 bases and J gave up 8 bases, with 12 bases separating them. The CDR3 consists of 12 residues. Written as DNA, the CDR3 is TGTGCCTGGAGTTCAAGACTCCGGGGCTACACCTTC. It is translated as CAWSSRLRGYTF.

Many counts were recorded for this clonotype. The gene calls are TRBV7-2 and TRBJ2-7; possible D gene TRBD2, 5 bases. V lost 4 bases, J lost 4 bases, and 11 bases lay in between. The CDR3 spans 13 residues. Germline V gene lookup returns CDR1 SGHTA and CDR2 FQGNSA. This chain's CDR3 is CASSSTSFYEQYF. The CDR3 DNA is TGTGCCAGCAGCTCCACTAGTTTTTACGAGCAGTACTTC.

This clonotype has only a few counts. The genes are TRBV7-2 and TRBJ1-6; perhaps TRBD1 as D (6 bases). CDR1 SGHTA and CDR2 FQGNSA come from the germline V gene. The germline V and J ends were trimmed by 4 bases and 5 bases, with 15 bases remaining between them. CDR3 length equals 16 residues. CDR3 residues: CASSSRGTLNNSPLHF. The CDR3 DNA reads TGTGCCAGCAGCTCTAGGGGGACACTCAATAATTCACCCCTCCACTTT.

In its sample, this clonotype was seen many times. The CDR3 nucleotides are TGTGCCAGCAGCTTACTTGCCGGGACTAGCGGGAGGGCAGATACGCAGTATTTT. Translated, it gives CASSLLAGTSGRADTQYF. The chain couples TRBV7-2 to TRBJ2-3, with TRBD2 identical over 16 bases. This CDR3 contains 18 residues. Germline V gene data show CDR1 as SGHTA and CDR2 as FQGNSA. With V trimmed by 2 bases and J by 4 bases, 6 bases remained unmatched.

This clonotype has a count of ten or more. The chain joins TRBV12-3 or TRBV12-4 to TRBJ2-7; D is unresolved. The CDR3 extends over 14 amino acids. The V gene lost 2 bases and the J gene lost 6 bases, with 14 bases spanning the gap. CDR3 sequence (DNA): TGTGCCAGCAGTTTATCAGGAACGCCTCCCGAGCAGTACTTC. It yields the protein CASSLSGTPPEQYF.

This clonotype was counted many times. CDR3 sequence reads: CASEKGTGGRHTEAFF. DNA for the CDR3: TGTGCCAGCGAAAAGGGGACAGGGGGCCGTCACACTGAAGCTTTCTTT. The chain joins TRBV5-4 to TRBJ1-1, with TRBD1 identical over 12 bases. Germline trimming cut 7 bases from V and 3 bases from J; bases unmatched to any gene: 10. The CDR3 is 16 residues long. Germline CDR1 and CDR2: SGHNT and YYREEE (reference sequence).

This clonotype was counted many times. The V and J genes are TRBV6-2 or TRBV6-3 and TRBJ2-2; D could derive from TRBD1 or TRBD2 (5 bases each). The germline gives CDR1 MNHEY, CDR2 SVGEGT. V was clipped by 10 bases and J by 1 base, with 16 bases between them. This CDR3 has 15 residues. CDR3 sequence: CATHSGLRNTGELFF. The CDR3 DNA sequence: TGTGCCACCCATTCGGGGCTACGGAACACCGGGGAGCTGTTTTTT.

This clonotype was counted at least ten times. V and J are TRBV7-9 and TRBJ2-1, with 7 bases lining up with TRBD2. Germline V gives CDR1 SEHNR, CDR2 FQNEAQ (reference sequence). CDR3 length: 15 residues. After removal of 3 bases from V and 5 bases from J, the junction contained 7 bases not matched to a gene. The CDR3 DNA sequence: TGTGCCAGCAGCTTCCTAGCGGCTTGGAACAATGAGCAGTTCTTC. Amino acids: CASSFLAAWNNEQFF.

This clonotype was counted at least ten times. This chain links TRBV4-3 with TRBJ2-3; D gene uncertain. The CDR3 is made up of 14 amino acids. Germline CDR1 and CDR2: LGHNA and YSLEER. V dropped 2 bases and J dropped 6 bases, with 12 bases sitting between them. The CDR3 DNA is TGCGCCAGCAGCCAACTCGGTGGGCGTGATACGCAGTATTTT. It codes for CASSQLGGRDTQYF.

This clonotype appeared many times. This chain joins TRBV4-2 and TRBJ2-1; D remains ambiguous. V dropped 0 bases and J dropped 8 bases, with 8 bases sitting between them. The germline V gene has CDR1 LGHNA and CDR2 YNFKEQ. The length of the CDR3 is 13 residues. CDR3 bases: TGTGCCAGCAGCCAAGATATGAGCTATGAGCAGTTCTTC. Translation gives CASSQDMSYEQFF.

This clonotype came up many times. The CDR3 nucleotides are TGTGCCAGCAGCCTGGGGACGGCAAATCAGCCCCAGCATTTT. It codes for CASSLGTANQPQHF. This sequence joins TRBV5-5 and TRBJ1-5; D possibly corresponds to TRBD1 (5 bases). There are 14 residues in the CDR3. Between the trimmed V and J ends, which lost 4 bases and 4 bases, there was a span of 12 bases. The germline CDR1 and CDR2 sequences are SGHKS and YYEKEE (reference sequence).

This clonotype was picked up many times. This chain joins TRBV7-2 and TRBJ2-7, with 7 positions matching TRBD2. CDR1 and CDR2 (germline): SGHTA, FQGNSA. V trimming: 5 bases; J trimming: 3 bases; junction bases outside the gene matches: 22. This CDR3 is 19 amino acids long. In DNA, the CDR3 is TGTGCCAGCAGCCCCCCCCCCTTCCGTGCCGGGCGGGAGCGCTACGAGCAGTACTTC. As protein: CASSPPPFRAGRERYEQYF.

This clonotype was observed a few times. CDR3 sequence (DNA): TGTGCCATCAGTGATACAGGGGGCAACGGGGGCTACACCTTC. Encoded protein: CAISDTGGNGGYTF. The chain links TRBV10-3 to TRBJ1-2, with 9 bases that match TRBD1. Trimming at V came to 3 bases and at J to 8 bases, leaving 7 bases not matched to a gene. Germline loops: CDR1 ENHRY, CDR2 SYGVKD. This CDR3 comprises 14 residues.

This clonotype has a count of ten or more. This rearrangement joins TRBV7-2 to TRBJ2-2; the D gene could be TRBD1 or TRBD2 (7 bases each). The CDR3 has 15 amino acids. Germline V gene data show CDR1 as SGHTA and CDR2 as FQGNSA. Trimming shortened V by 4 bases and J by 4 bases, and 13 bases separated the two germline ends. The CDR3 loop reads CASSSGGGPTGELFF. The CDR3 DNA sequence: TGTGCCAGCAGCTCAGGGGGGGGGCCCACCGGGGAGCTGTTTTTT. Based on the CDR3 plus reference TRBV7-2 and TRBJ2-2, the full variable domain is GAGVSQSPSNKVTEKGKDVELRCDPISGHTALYWYRQSLGQGLEFLIYFQGNSAPDKSGLPSDRFSAERTGGSVSTLTIQRTQQEDSAVYLCASSSGGGPTGELFFGEGSRLTVL.

This clonotype appeared many times. The chain couples TRBV12-3 or TRBV12-4 to TRBJ2-1, with D maybe TRBD2 (5 bases). V dropped 5 bases and J dropped 0 bases, with 11 bases sitting between them. CDR3 length equals 15 residues. Written as DNA, the CDR3 is TGTGCCAGCAGTCAGACCGGGATCTCCTACAATGAGCAGTTCTTC. Protein product: CASSQTGISYNEQFF.

The table lists this clonotype with many counts. The chain carries TRBV7-2 and TRBJ2-1; no definite D call. Trimming pared 1 base from V and 4 bases from J, leaving 5 bases between. Looked up from germline, CDR1 is SGHTA and CDR2 is FQGNSA. This CDR3 is built from 13 residues. In DNA, the CDR3 is TGTGCCAGCAGCTTAGGACTTTACAATGAGCAGTTCTTC. Translation: CASSLGLYNEQFF. Looking up the rest from reference TRBV7-2 and TRBJ2-1 gives the full variable domain: GAGVSQSPSNKVTEKGKDVELRCDPISGHTALYWYRQSLGQGLEFLIYFQGNSAPDKSGLPSDRFSAERTGGSVSTLTIQRTQQEDSAVYLCASSLGLYNEQFFGPGTRLTVL.

This clonotype has at least ten counts. The V and J genes are TRBV7-8 and TRBJ2-5; a possible D gene is TRBD1 (6 bases). CDR1 is SGHVS and CDR2 is FQNEAQ in the germline V gene. The CDR3 extends over 14 amino acids. V lost 5 bases, J lost 4 bases, and 14 bases lay in between. For the CDR3, the DNA is TGTGCCAGCAGCGGTAACAGGGTTTCAGAGACCCAGTACTTC. The encoded protein is CASSGNRVSETQYF.

In its sample, this clonotype was seen many times. The chain couples TRBV7-3 to TRBJ2-1; D is unclear. CDR1 is SGHTA and CDR2 is FQGTGA in the germline V gene. This CDR3 region has 12 residues. Trimming stripped 5 bases from V and 6 bases from J, with 8 bases between. Here the CDR3 reads CASSGPSNEQFF. DNA of the CDR3: TGTGCCAGCAGCGGCCCCTCCAATGAGCAGTTCTTC.

This clonotype was picked up many times. This rearrangement joins TRBV20-1 to TRBJ2-6; TRBD2 matches at 12 bases. V was pared by 1 base and J by 3 bases, with 4 bases of the junction left unmatched. CDR3 length equals 17 residues. Germline loops: CDR1 DFQATT, CDR2 SNEGSKA (reference sequence). The CDR3 sequence is CSARGLAGDNGANVLTF. The CDR3 DNA follows: TGCAGTGCTAGAGGACTAGCGGGAGATAATGGGGCCAACGTCCTGACTTTC.